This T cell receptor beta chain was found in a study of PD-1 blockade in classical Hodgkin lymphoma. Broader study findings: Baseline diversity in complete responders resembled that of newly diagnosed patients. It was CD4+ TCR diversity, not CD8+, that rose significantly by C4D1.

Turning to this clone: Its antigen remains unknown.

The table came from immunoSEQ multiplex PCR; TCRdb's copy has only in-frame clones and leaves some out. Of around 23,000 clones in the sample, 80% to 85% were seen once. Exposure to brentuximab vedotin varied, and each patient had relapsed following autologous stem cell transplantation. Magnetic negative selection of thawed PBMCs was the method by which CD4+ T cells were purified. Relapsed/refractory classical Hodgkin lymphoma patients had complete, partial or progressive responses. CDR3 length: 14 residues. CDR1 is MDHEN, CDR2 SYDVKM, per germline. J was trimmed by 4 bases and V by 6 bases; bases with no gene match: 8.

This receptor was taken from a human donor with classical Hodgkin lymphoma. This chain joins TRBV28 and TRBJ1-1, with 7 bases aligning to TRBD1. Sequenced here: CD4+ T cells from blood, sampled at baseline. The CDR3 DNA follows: TGTGCCAGCAGCAATTCTAACAGGGGCACTGAAGCTTTCTTT. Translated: CASSNSNRGTEAFF.